Presented here are 9 T cell receptor beta chains from one specimen sequenced in a study of regulatory T cells in long-lasting Graves disease. CDR3 regions were amplified by Arm-PCR using iRepertoire HTBI primers to build TCR beta libraries. MiXCR was run by TCRdb on the multiplex PCR reads, yielding one entry per CDR3 protein. The table shows approximately 400,000 distinct CDR3 sequences, with around 21% occurring only once. Time point indicated: persistent/refractory GD, antithyroid drugs over 5 years with positive TRAb. Scientists built the TCR library using RNA that was extracted from PBMCs. The source was peripheral blood mononuclear cells (PBMCs), collected when the disease was refractory, from a patient treated with antithyroid drugs. The receptor source for this set is a female donor with Graves disease.

V and J are TRBV9 and TRBJ1-1; D is unresolved. This CDR3 has 14 amino acids. Deletions cut 0 bases from V and 0 bases from J, with 6 bases between. CDR1 is SGDLS, CDR2 YYNGEE, per germline. The CDR3 coding sequence is TGTGCCAGCAGCGTAGAGCCGGTGAACACTGAAGCTTTCTTT. Its protein is CASSVEPVNTEAFF.

This clonotype appeared many times. Here the CDR3 reads CASSVQGTSGNTIYF. The CDR3 bases are TGTGCCAGCAGCGTACAGGGGACCTCTGGAAACACCATATATTTT. V and J are TRBV27 and TRBJ1-3; 7 bases are shared with TRBD1. CDR1 is MNHEY and CDR2 is SMNVEV in the germline V gene (reference sequence). The CDR3 loop spans 15 amino acids. Trimming took 6 bases from V and 0 from J; bases not matched to a gene: 5.

This clonotype was detected ten times or more. The chain links TRBV6-2 or TRBV6-3 to TRBJ2-7; TRBD1 aligns across 8 bases. Germline lookup yields CDR1 MNHEY and CDR2 SVGEGT. The length of the CDR3 is 17 residues. V was pared by 4 bases and J by 3 bases, with 14 bases of the junction left unmatched. For the CDR3, the DNA is TGTGCCAGCAGTTGGGGACAGGTTGGGCGTCCTTACTACGAGCAGTACTTC. Translated: CASSWGQVGRPYYEQYF.

This clonotype was recorded many times. The chain has TRBV7-9 and TRBJ1-2, with a tentative D call TRBD1 (6 bases). V was cut by 5 bases and J by 4 bases, with 14 bases left in between. The CDR3 is made up of 14 amino acids. The germline V gene has CDR1 SEHNR and CDR2 FQNEAQ (reference sequence). CDR3 nucleotide sequence: TGTGCCAGCAGCCCCGCGGGACACCCCTATGGCTACACCTTC. Translated, it gives CASSPAGHPYGYTF.

This clonotype has ten or more counts. This sequence joins TRBV11-2 and TRBJ1-5; D call uncertain. V dropped 5 bases and J dropped 7 bases, with 12 bases sitting between them. The CDR3 contains 13 residues. Germline V CDR1 and CDR2: SGHAT, FQNNGV. The CDR3, as DNA: TGTGCCAGCAGCCGTCGGGTATTACAGCCCCAGCATTTT. Translated, it gives CASSRRVLQPQHF.

This clonotype was observed at least ten times. V is TRBV28 and J is TRBJ2-6; the D is unclear. CDR3 length: 15 amino acids. The germline V and J ends were trimmed by 3 bases and 0 bases, with 6 bases remaining between them. Germline CDR1 is MDHEN and CDR2 is SYDVKM. CDR3 residues: CASSFPNSGANVLTF. The DNA for the CDR3 is TGTGCCAGCAGTTTCCCGAACTCTGGGGCCAACGTCCTGACTTTC.

CDR3 loop: CASSYRGRELLYEQYF. The CDR3 DNA reads as TGTGCCAGCAGTTACAGGGGGCGGGAGTTACTCTACGAGCAGTACTTC. The chain links TRBV6-5 to TRBJ2-7; D may correspond to TRBD1 or TRBD2 (7 bases each). Germline-derived CDR1 and CDR2 are MNHEY and SVGAGI. V lost 2 bases and J lost 3, with 17 bases in between. This CDR3 contains 16 residues.

The CDR3 protein is CASTKGGLYEQYF. As DNA, the CDR3 is TGTGCCAGCACAAAAGGGGGCCTTTACGAGCAGTACTTC. V and J are TRBV3-1 and TRBJ2-7; 7 bases align to TRBD1. Germline CDR1 reads LGHDT; CDR2 reads YNNKEL (reference sequence). There are 13 residues in the CDR3. Trimming cost V 7 bases and J 4 bases; bases outside gene matches: 7.

This clonotype appeared once. The V and J genes are TRBV28 and TRBJ2-5; 7 bases are a match to TRBD1. J lost 1 base, V lost 6 bases, and 11 bases had no gene match. This CDR3 has 16 residues. CDR1 and CDR2 (germline): MDHEN, SYDVKM. CDR3 DNA: TGTGCCAGCAGCTACGCCGGGACAGTGGGCCAAGAGACCCAGTACTTC. This gives the protein CASSYAGTVGQETQYF.